Following are 16 T cell receptor beta chains from one sample sequenced in a study of cytomegalovirus exposure and HLA in healthy donors (dated by TCRdb to the late 2010s). The library relied on the immunoSEQ multiplex PCR assay. The multiplex PCR relied on a mix of 60 forward primers for TCR Vbeta segments and 13 reverse primers for TCR Jbeta segments. TCRdb retrieved this table from immuneACCESS and kept in-frame rearrangements only. Not all clones are present; in checked studies, unresolved V genes account for under half, and no reason is known for the remainder. Across this sample there are 210,000 or so clones, with around four fifths seen only once. The ten largest account for roughly 0.7% of the sample. Sequences were obtained from PBMCs. The receptors were sampled from a boy aged 2-9 years in good health and CMV-seronegative.

With respect to this clone: Other DNA variants within this sample encode the same CDR3. V gene TRBV27 combines with J gene TRBJ1-6; TRBD1 aligns across 7 bases. In germline, CDR1 is MNHEY, CDR2 SMNVEV (reference sequence). The junction had 0 bases not matched to a gene; V was cut back by 3 bases and J by 10 bases. The CDR3 runs to 12 residues. The CDR3 region is CASSFRGSPLHF. The CDR3 nucleotides are TGTGCCAGCAGTTTCAGGGGGTCACCCCTCCACTTT.

This chain connects TRBV6-1 to TRBJ2-7, with 8 nucleotides matching TRBD2. CDR3 size: 14 residues. V lost 5 bases and J lost 4; bases outside the gene matches: 7. Germline V CDR1 and CDR2: MNHNS, SASEGT. CDR3 DNA sequence: TGTGCCAGCAGTCAACGGGAGGGGGGTTACGAGCAGTACTTC. It yields the protein CASSQREGGYEQYF.

V gene TRBV5-1 combines with J gene TRBJ2-1, with D tentatively TRBD2 (5 bases). This CDR3 is built from 12 residues. The V end lost 3 bases, the J end lost 7 bases, and 8 bases lay between the germline ends. From germline, CDR1 is SGHRS and CDR2 YFSETQ. The CDR3 is CASSSTGNEQFF. DNA for the CDR3: TGCGCCAGCAGCTCGACGGGAAATGAGCAGTTCTTC. The full variable domain, its missing parts supplied by reference TRBV5-1 and TRBJ2-1, is KAGVTQTPRYLIKTRGQQVTLSCSPISGHRSVSWYQQTPGQGLQFLFEYFSETQRNKGNFPGRFSGRQFSNSRSEMNVSTLELGDSALYLCASSSTGNEQFFGPGTRLTVL.

The table lists this clone with a few counts. The rearrangement uses TRBV7-8 and TRBJ1-5; 12 positions agree with TRBD1. With 0 bases clipped from V and 6 bases from J, the junction kept 3 bases outside the gene matches. The length of the CDR3 is 16 residues. Germline V gene lookup returns CDR1 SGHVS and CDR2 FQNEAQ. The CDR3 nucleotides read TGTGCCAGCAGCTTAGCGGGACAGGGGGCCTTTCAGCCCCAGCATTTT. This codes for CASSLAGQGAFQPQHF.

The V and J genes are TRBV5-1 and TRBJ2-1, with a weak D call TRBD2 (5 bases). CDR3 size: 15 residues. Germline V gives CDR1 SGHRS, CDR2 YFSETQ. The V end lost 0 bases, the J end lost 3 bases, and 10 bases lay between the germline ends. The CDR3 nucleotides are TGCGCCAGCAGCTTGGAGGCTAGCTACTACAATGAGCAGTTCTTC. It is translated as CASSLEASYYNEQFF. The full variable domain, with the rest looked up from reference TRBV5-1 and TRBJ2-1, is KAGVTQTPRYLIKTRGQQVTLSCSPISGHRSVSWYQQTPGQGLQFLFEYFSETQRNKGNFPGRFSGRQFSNSRSEMNVSTLELGDSALYLCASSLEASYYNEQFFGPGTRLTVL.

CDR3 sequence (DNA): TGTGCCAGCAGGGTACGGGGAACAAACACTGAAGCTTTCTTT. This translates into CASRVRGTNTEAFF. The chain joins TRBV7-2 to TRBJ1-1; D gene uncertain. The CDR3 loop spans 14 amino acids. Between the trimmed V and J ends, which lost 6 bases and 2 bases, there was a span of 13 bases. Germline loops: CDR1 SGHTA, CDR2 FQGNSA.

This clone was counted between two and nine times. This chain links TRBV6-1 with TRBJ2-7, with 8 positions matching TRBD1. Per the germline V gene, CDR1 is MNHNS and CDR2 is SASEGT. The CDR3 covers 13 residues. Unmatched junction bases numbered 8, after V lost 10 bases and J lost 3 bases. The CDR3 protein is CAMTGTGVYEQYF. The DNA for the CDR3 is TGTGCCATGACTGGGACAGGAGTCTACGAGCAGTACTTC.

The chain joins TRBV7-8 to TRBJ1-5; 9 bases fit TRBD1. The germline gives CDR1 SGHVS, CDR2 FQNEAQ. Trimming at V came to 0 bases and at J to 7 bases, leaving 7 bases not matched to a gene. The CDR3 is 16 amino acids. CDR3 sequence (DNA): TGTGCCAGCAGCTTAGCTGAGACAGGGGGTTGGCAGCCCCAGCATTTT. This encodes CASSLAETGGWQPQHF.

This clone appeared a few times. Here the CDR3 DNA reads TGTGCCAGCAGTGAACGGGGGGCTGGGCAGCCCCAGCATTTT. Translating gives CASSERGAGQPQHF. The V call is TRBV6-1, the J call TRBJ1-5; perhaps TRBD1 as D (6 bases). Looked up from germline, CDR1 is MNHNS and CDR2 is SASEGT. The CDR3 is 14 residues long. The V end lost 2 bases, the J end lost 7 bases, and 12 bases lay between the germline ends.

A word on this clone: In the same sample, other DNA sequences code for this CDR3. The chain recombines TRBV2 with TRBJ1-3; 8 nucleotides align to TRBD1. Germline V CDR1 and CDR2: SNHLY, FYNNEI. The CDR3 sequence is 15 residues long. V trimming: 6 bases; J trimming: 0 bases; junction bases outside the gene matches: 4. The CDR3 protein is CASSPDRGSGNTIYF. For the CDR3, the DNA is TGTGCCAGCAGCCCAGACAGGGGCTCTGGAAACACCATATATTTT.

The CDR3 DNA reads TGTGCCATCAGTGAGTCCATTATAGTCACGTCCTACGAGCAGTACTTC. Protein: CAISESIIVTSYEQYF. This chain connects TRBV10-3 to TRBJ2-7; no definite D call. Deletions cut 0 bases from V and 1 base from J, with 13 bases between. Germline-derived CDR1 and CDR2 are ENHRY and SYGVKD. The CDR3 is 16 residues long.

The J gene is TRBJ2-1, the V gene TRBV13; 7 nucleotides line up with TRBD1. Unmatched junction bases numbered 6, after V lost 0 bases and J lost 4 bases. Germline V gene lookup returns CDR1 PRHDT and CDR2 FYEKMQ (reference sequence). The CDR3 extends over 16 amino acids. The CDR3 sequence is CASSLGRGTEYNEQFF. CDR3 DNA sequence: TGTGCCAGCAGCTTAGGCCGAGGGACAGAATACAATGAGCAGTTCTTC.

This clone was found a few times. The chain carries TRBV12-5 and TRBJ1-1; D is unclear. The CDR3 length is 13 residues. V was shortened by 8 bases and J by 5 bases, with 15 bases between the two germline ends. Germline CDR1 is LGHNT and CDR2 is FRNRAP. CDR3 sequence reads: CASRSGRRTEAFF. The CDR3 nucleotides are TGTGCTAGTCGGTCGGGCCGGAGGACTGAAGCTTTCTTT. Looking up the rest from reference TRBV12-5 and TRBJ1-1 gives the full variable domain: DARVTQTPRHKVTEMGQEVTMRCQPILGHNTVFWYRQTMMQGLELLAYFRNRAPLDDSGMPKDRFSAEMPDATLATLKIQPSEPRDSAVYFCASRSGRRTEAFFGQGTRLTVV.

The chain uses TRBV7-3 and TRBJ2-3; TRBD2 agrees at 15 bases. The CDR3 runs 18 residues. CDR1 is SGHTA and CDR2 is FQGTGA in the germline V gene. After removal of 5 bases from V and 6 bases from J, the junction contained 12 bases not matched to a gene. CDR3 nucleotides: TGTGCCAGCAGCACTCAACGGACTAGCGGGGGGGCAGGGGATACGCAGTATTTT. Protein product: CASSTQRTSGGAGDTQYF. Full variable domain (missing parts from reference TRBV7-3 and TRBJ2-3): GAGVSQTPSNKVTEKGKYVELRCDPISGHTALYWYRQSLGQGPEFLIYFQGTGAADDSGLPNDRFFAVRPEGSVSTLKIQRTERGDSAVYLCASSTQRTSGGAGDTQYFGPGTRLTVL.

V gene TRBV29-1 combines with J gene TRBJ1-1, with TRBD1 matching 8 bases. The CDR3 is made up of 14 amino acids. Germline-derived CDR1 and CDR2 are SQVTM and ANQGSEA. V lost 6 bases to trimming and J lost 7 bases; unmatched junction nucleotides: 13. The CDR3 loop is CSVLSPTGEYEAFF. The CDR3 nucleotides read TGCAGCGTCCTCTCTCCGACAGGGGAATATGAAGCTTTCTTT.

The V call is TRBV10-3, the J call TRBJ2-2, with a weak D call TRBD1 (5 bases). In germline, CDR1 is ENHRY, CDR2 SYGVKD. This CDR3 has 15 amino acids. Trimming shortened V by 3 bases and J by 2 bases, and 10 bases separated the two germline ends. CDR3 DNA: TGTGCCATCAGTGATCAGGGAACTAACACCGGGGAGCTGTTTTTT. It translates to CAISDQGTNTGELFF.